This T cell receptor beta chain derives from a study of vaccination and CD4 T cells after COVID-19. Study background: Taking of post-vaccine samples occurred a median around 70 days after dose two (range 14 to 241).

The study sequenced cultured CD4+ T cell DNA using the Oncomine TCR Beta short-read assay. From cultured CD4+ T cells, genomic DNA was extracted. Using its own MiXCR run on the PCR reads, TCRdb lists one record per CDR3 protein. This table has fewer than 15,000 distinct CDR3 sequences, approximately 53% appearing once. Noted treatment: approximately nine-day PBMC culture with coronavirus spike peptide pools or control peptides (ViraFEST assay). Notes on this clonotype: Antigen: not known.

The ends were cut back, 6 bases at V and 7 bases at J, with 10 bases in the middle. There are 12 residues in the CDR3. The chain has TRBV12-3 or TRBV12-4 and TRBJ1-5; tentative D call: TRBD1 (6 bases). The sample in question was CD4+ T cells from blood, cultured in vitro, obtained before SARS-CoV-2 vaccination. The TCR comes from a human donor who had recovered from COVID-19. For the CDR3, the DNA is TGTGCCAGCAGAAGCGGACAGCAGCCCCAGCATTTT. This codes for CASRSGQQPQHF.